The rows below give T cell receptor beta chains drawn from one sample of a study of CD8 T cells in ankylosing spondylitis. One entry per CDR3 protein results from TCRdb running MiXCR on the 5' RACE reads. The table has about 42,000 distinct CDR3 sequences, 2.7% seen once. Specimen: blood, either unsorted or a sorted T cell fraction (not recorded which). The receptors originated from a male donor with ankylosing spondylitis or in good health (not recorded which). Both conserved end residues are part of each CDR3. A D gene is named only where the DNA matches it firmly. Size is stated for part of the rows, as once, few or many counts, or as a class when the clone is expanded.

CDR3 length,J gene,clone size,V gene,D gene,CDR3 protein,CDR3 DNA
11,TRBJ2-1,many,TRBV9,.,CASSVGLWQFF,TGTGCCAGCAGCGTAGGATTATGGCAGTTCTTC
14,TRBJ2-7,many,TRBV9,.,CASSPRWGPYEQYF,TGTGCCAGCAGCCCCCGTTGGGGCCCCTACGAGCAGTACTTC
17,TRBJ2-5,many,TRBV9,TRBD1,CASSVGGGRGFGETQYF,TGTGCCAGCAGCGTAGGAGGCGGCAGGGGGTTTGGGGAGACCCAGTACTTC
13,TRBJ2-1,many,TRBV9,.,CASSVALADEQFF,TGTGCCAGCAGCGTAGCACTAGCCGATGAGCAGTTCTTC
15,TRBJ2-7,many,TRBV9,.,CASSVAGHLAYEQYF,TGTGCCAGCAGCGTAGCTGGACACCTAGCCTACGAGCAGTACTTC
13,TRBJ2-3,many,TRBV9,.,CASSLSPVDTQYF,TGTGCCAGCAGCCTTTCCCCGGTAGATACGCAGTATTTT
17,TRBJ2-1,many,TRBV9,.,CASSVDDGGGVYNEQFF,TGTGCCAGCAGCGTAGATGATGGGGGCGGGGTTTACAATGAGCAGTTCTTC
14,TRBJ2-2,many,TRBV9,.,CASSPPTRTGELFF,TGTGCCAGCAGCCCACCTACCCGCACCGGGGAGCTGTTTTTT
14,TRBJ1-5,many,TRBV9,.,CASSPHMSNQPQHF,TGTGCCAGCAGCCCCCATATGAGCAATCAGCCCCAGCATTTT
13,TRBJ1-2,many,TRBV9,.,CASSVGQSNFYTF,TGTGCCAGCAGCGTAGGCCAGTCTAACTTCTACACCTTC
17,TRBJ1-4,many,TRBV9,TRBD1,CASSPGTGGGRNEKLFF,TGTGCCAGCAGCCCCGGGACAGGGGGCGGTCGAAATGAAAAACTGTTTTTT
14,TRBJ2-7,many,TRBV9,.,CASSRQTSSYEQYF,TGTGCCAGCAGCCGCCAAACCAGCTCCTACGAGCAGTACTTC
15,TRBJ2-5,.,TRBV9,TRBD2,CASSVGGRAGETQYF,TGTGCCAGCAGCGTAGGCGGGAGGGCCGGGGAGACCCAGTACTTC
18,TRBJ2-1,many,TRBV9,TRBD2,CASSVGTSGLNFGNEQFF,TGTGCCAGCAGCGTAGGGACTAGCGGGCTCAATTTCGGCAATGAGCAGTTCTTC
15,TRBJ2-1,many,TRBV9,TRBD2,CASSRLAGVYNEQFF,TGTGCCAGCAGCAGATTAGCGGGGGTCTACAATGAGCAGTTCTTC
15,TRBJ1-1,many,TRBV9,.,CASSATSSLNTEAFF,TGTGCCAGCAGCGCCACATCGAGCCTGAACACTGAAGCTTTCTTT
12,TRBJ2-1,many,TRBV9,.,CASSPLINEQFF,TGTGCCAGCAGCCCCCTTATCAATGAGCAGTTCTTC
14,TRBJ2-7,many,TRBV9,TRBD1,CASSVSGTGDEQYF,TGTGCCAGCAGCGTCTCCGGGACAGGGGACGAGCAGTACTTC
12,TRBJ2-1,many,TRBV9,.,CASSVVVNEQFF,TGTGCCAGCAGCGTAGTGGTCAATGAGCAGTTCTTC
14,TRBJ1-1,many,TRBV9,.,CASSVGLRNTEAFF,TGTGCCAGCAGCGTGGGCCTCCGGAACACTGAAGCTTTCTTT
14,TRBJ2-7,many,TRBV9,.,CASSVAVATYEQYF,TGTGCCAGCAGCGTAGCGGTGGCCACCTACGAGCAGTACTTC
15,TRBJ2-5,few,TRBV9,.,CASSPGGGTGETQYF,TGTGCCAGCAGCCCTGGGGGAGGGACAGGAGAGACCCAGTACTTC
16,TRBJ2-7,many,TRBV9,.,CASSVGSAEETYEQYF,TGTGCCAGCAGCGTAGGGTCTGCTGAAGAAACCTACGAGCAGTACTTC
15,TRBJ2-7,many,TRBV9,TRBD1,CASSAALGGGYEQYF,TGTGCCAGCAGCGCAGCCCTAGGGGGCGGCTACGAGCAGTACTTC
16,TRBJ2-7,many,TRBV7-6,TRBD1,CASSLWGDRVSDEQYF,TGTGCCAGCAGCTTATGGGGGGACAGGGTGTCCGACGAGCAGTACTTC
14,TRBJ1-3,medium-sized,TRBV9,.,CASSYGDSGNTIYF,TGTGCCAGCAGCTACGGGGATTCTGGAAACACCATATATTTT
15,TRBJ2-2,many,TRBV9,.,CASSVGGLNTGELFF,TGTGCCAGCAGCGTAGGAGGTTTAAACACCGGGGAGCTGTTTTTT
15,TRBJ2-5,many,TRBV9,.,CASSGRGTSRETQYF,TGTGCCAGCAGCGGGAGGGGAACTAGCCGAGAGACCCAGTACTTC
13,TRBJ1-1,many,TRBV9,.,CASSVAGDTEAFF,TGTGCCAGCAGCGTAGCAGGGGACACTGAAGCTTTCTTT